This TCR beta chain was captured in a study of tumor and adjacent non-tumor tissue in lung cancer. Looking at the study overall: The patients, roughly 10 men and 5 or 6 women, were roughly 30 to 80 with stage I to III disease. Each sample yielded approximately 4 million productive TCRbeta reads on average.

Study-wide results and limits: Normal lung showed higher cumulative top 100 clone frequency than tumor. Tumor tissue had significantly higher TCR diversity than normal lung.

Note on this clonotype: The antigen remains undetermined.

The library came from three nested PCR rounds adapted from ARM-PCR protocols. TCRdb analysed the multiplex PCR reads with MiXCR anew, one entry per CDR3 protein. The top ten clones hold roughly 18% of a sample with over 110,000 distinct CDR3 sequences, 60% to 70% of them seen once. No cell sorting was done before RNA was extracted from the tissue. Germline lookup yields CDR1 SGHNT and CDR2 YYREEE (reference sequence). The CDR3 consists of 24 residues. The V segment lost 3 bases and the J segment 4 bases; nucleotides outside the gene matches: 32. The sample comprised lung tumor tissue. The chain employs TRBV5-4 and TRBJ2-2, with TRBD2 identical over 8 bases. This TCR derives from a man aged 55 to 70 with small cell lung cancer. The CDR3 protein is CASSYCPPTGRQSMDGRGTGELFF. As DNA, the CDR3 is TGTGCCAGCAGCTATTGCCCTCCTACCGGCCGACAGTCCATGGACGGGAGGGGCACCGGGGAGCTGTTTTTT.